The TCR beta chain under discussion was sequenced for a study of shared clonotypes between healthy human individuals. Sequencing was performed with immunoSEQ multiplex PCR; in TCRdb, only in-frame clones are kept and a portion is missing. The sample shows fewer than 3 million clones, about 90% of them seen only once. Germline loops: CDR1 GTSNPN, CDR2 SVGIG (reference sequence). CDR3 length: 15 residues. With 1 base removed from V and 7 bases from J, the gap between germline ends came to 19 bases. This sequence was found in a man in his late teens or twenties in good health. Some clones in this sample may be carry-over from other donors' samples. Material for sequencing was naive CD4+ T cells from PBMCs. Regarding subset: CD45RA+ positively selected. The chain has TRBV30 and TRBJ2-5, with D uncertain. In nucleotides, the CDR3 is TGTGCCTGGAGTGCAGGCCCCCACCGTCCAGGGACCCAGTACTTC. As protein: CAWSAGPHRPGTQYF.